Listed below are T cell receptor beta chains from one sample, sequenced in a study of cytomegalovirus exposure and HLA in healthy donors. Profiled with immunoSEQ multiplex PCR; TCRdb holds only in-frame clones, not every one. The profile covers 150,000 to 200,000 clones, with around four fifths appearing a single time and about 1.4% taken by the ten largest. Material for sequencing was PBMCs. These TCRs come from a woman aged 25 to 45 in good health and CMV-seropositive. Each CDR3 is given with its conserved first and last residue. The order of the fields is V gene, D gene, clone size, J gene, CDR3 DNA, CDR3 protein. A D gene is named only where the DNA matches it firmly. Where a row states a size, it is once, few, many or the class of an expanded clone; other rows omit it.

v_gene: TRBV2; d_gene: TRBD2; abundance: few; j_gene: TRBJ2-7; CDR3nt: TGTGCCAGCAGTGCCACTAGCGGGAGCATCTACGAGCAGTACTTC; CDR3aa: CASSATSGSIYEQYF
v_gene: TRBV27; d_gene: NA; abundance: NA; j_gene: TRBJ2-6; CDR3nt: TGTGCCAGCAGACCCCCGGGGGTTGGGGCCAACGTCCTGACTTTC; CDR3aa: CASRPPGVGANVLTF
v_gene: TRBV30; d_gene: NA; abundance: NA; j_gene: TRBJ2-3; CDR3nt: TGTGCCTGGACCCCTCTCACAGATACGCAGTATTTT; CDR3aa: CAWTPLTDTQYF
v_gene: TRBV19; d_gene: TRBD2; abundance: NA; j_gene: TRBJ2-7; CDR3nt: TGTGCCAGTAGTATAGATCGGGCTAGCGGCCAACCCGCTGCCACCTACGAGCAGTACTTC; CDR3aa: CASSIDRASGQPAATYEQYF
v_gene: TRBV19; d_gene: TRBD1; abundance: NA; j_gene: TRBJ1-5; CDR3nt: TGTGCCAGTAGCCGCGACAGGGATCAGCCCCAGCATTTT; CDR3aa: CASSRDRDQPQHF
v_gene: TRBV4-2; d_gene: TRBD2; abundance: NA; j_gene: TRBJ2-1; CDR3nt: TGTGCCAGCAGCCAAGTCGCCATCAGGGCTAGCGGGAGGGCCGATGAGCAGTTCTTC; CDR3aa: CASSQVAIRASGRADEQFF
v_gene: TRBV30; d_gene: NA; abundance: NA; j_gene: TRBJ2-3; CDR3nt: TGTGCCTGGGCCGTCGGGTATGGAGGAGATACGCAGTATTTT; CDR3aa: CAWAVGYGGDTQYF
v_gene: TRBV7-7; d_gene: TRBD2; abundance: NA; j_gene: TRBJ2-1; CDR3nt: TGTGCCAGCAGCCCGGGACTAGCGGGAGGGCATGACAATGAGCAGTTCTTC; CDR3aa: CASSPGLAGGHDNEQFF
v_gene: TRBV28; d_gene: NA; abundance: NA; j_gene: TRBJ1-1; CDR3nt: TGTGCCAGCACCTCGCCCAGGGAAGGTGACACTGAAGCTTTCTTT; CDR3aa: CASTSPREGDTEAFF
v_gene: TRBV25-1; d_gene: TRBD1; abundance: NA; j_gene: TRBJ2-5; CDR3nt: TGTGCCAGCAGTGAATTGGGGACAGGGGGCTTTTTGGAGACCCAGTACTTC; CDR3aa: CASSELGTGGFLETQYF
v_gene: TRBV4-1; d_gene: TRBD2; abundance: NA; j_gene: TRBJ2-1; CDR3nt: TGCGCCAGCAGCCAAGCGTCCTCCGGGACTAGCGTCTACAATGAGCAGTTCTTC; CDR3aa: CASSQASSGTSVYNEQFF
v_gene: TRBV28; d_gene: TRBD1; abundance: NA; j_gene: TRBJ1-5; CDR3nt: TGTGCCAGCAGGAGGGGGCGAAATAGCAATCAGCCCCAGCATTTT; CDR3aa: CASRRGRNSNQPQHF
v_gene: TRBV25-1; d_gene: NA; abundance: NA; j_gene: TRBJ1-1; CDR3nt: TGTGCCAGCATCGGGGTTTTAGCTGAAGCTTTCTTT; CDR3aa: CASIGVLAEAFF
v_gene: TRBV18; d_gene: NA; abundance: NA; j_gene: TRBJ2-3; CDR3nt: TGTGCCAGCGCCCTAGGTAGCAGGGCAGATACGCAGTATTTT; CDR3aa: CASALGSRADTQYF
v_gene: TRBV6-5; d_gene: NA; abundance: NA; j_gene: TRBJ2-7; CDR3nt: TGTGCCAGCAGTTCTCCTTTTGTTTCCTACGAGCAGTACTTC; CDR3aa: CASSSPFVSYEQYF
v_gene: TRBV5-4; d_gene: NA; abundance: few; j_gene: TRBJ2-7; CDR3nt: TGTGCCAGCAGCCCGTCCGTAACAGGCTACCTCACCTACGAGCAGTACTTC; CDR3aa: CASSPSVTGYLTYEQYF
v_gene: TRBV6-5; d_gene: NA; abundance: NA; j_gene: TRBJ1-5; CDR3nt: TGTGCCAGCAGTCAGCCAAACGGAGGGCCCCAGCATTTT; CDR3aa: CASSQPNGGPQHF
v_gene: TRBV4-2; d_gene: NA; abundance: NA; j_gene: TRBJ2-5; CDR3nt: TGTGCCAGCAGCCAAGGGTTCGGGGAGACCCAGTACTTC; CDR3aa: CASSQGFGETQYF
v_gene: TRBV28; d_gene: NA; abundance: few; j_gene: TRBJ2-2; CDR3nt: TGTGCCAGCAGTTTTATGTCCGGGGAGCTGTTTTTT; CDR3aa: CASSFMSGELFF
v_gene: TRBV5-1; d_gene: TRBD1; abundance: NA; j_gene: TRBJ1-3; CDR3nt: TGCGCCAGCAGCTTGGTACAGGGGACCCCTGGAAACACCATATATTTT; CDR3aa: CASSLVQGTPGNTIYF
v_gene: TRBV28; d_gene: TRBD1; abundance: NA; j_gene: TRBJ2-6; CDR3nt: TGTGCCAGCAGTATACGGACAGGGGCTAAATCTGGGGCCAACGTCCTGACTTTC; CDR3aa: CASSIRTGAKSGANVLTF
v_gene: TRBV7-2; d_gene: NA; abundance: NA; j_gene: TRBJ2-6; CDR3nt: TGTGCCAGCAGCTTAGACACGGTTGGGGGGAGCACTGGGGCCAACGTCCTGACTTTC; CDR3aa: CASSLDTVGGSTGANVLTF
v_gene: TRBV12-2; d_gene: NA; abundance: NA; j_gene: TRBJ2-3; CDR3nt: TGTGCAAGTCGCTTACTCCGATCTATGGATACGCAGTATTTT; CDR3aa: CASRLLRSMDTQYF
v_gene: TRBV28; d_gene: NA; abundance: NA; j_gene: TRBJ2-5; CDR3nt: TGTGCCAGCAGCCAGGGCACAGAGACCCAGTACTTC; CDR3aa: CASSQGTETQYF
v_gene: TRBV11-3; d_gene: TRBD2; abundance: NA; j_gene: TRBJ2-3; CDR3nt: TGTGCCAGCAGCTTAGACGGCGGGAGGGCATCAAGCACAGATACGCAGTATTTT; CDR3aa: CASSLDGGRASSTDTQYF
v_gene: TRBV27; d_gene: NA; abundance: NA; j_gene: TRBJ2-1; CDR3nt: TGTGCCAGCAGTTTATCAGGGGTCTACAATGAGCAGTTCTTC; CDR3aa: CASSLSGVYNEQFF
v_gene: TRBV28; d_gene: NA; abundance: NA; j_gene: TRBJ1-1; CDR3nt: TGTGCCAGCAGTGAGGGGGGGGGATTGGGCATGAACACTGAAGCTTTCTTT; CDR3aa: CASSEGGGLGMNTEAFF
v_gene: TRBV7-9; d_gene: TRBD2; abundance: NA; j_gene: TRBJ2-7; CDR3nt: TGTGCCAGCAGCTCAGCGATTAGCGGGAGATCCCACGAGCAGTACTTC; CDR3aa: CASSSAISGRSHEQYF
v_gene: TRBV20-1; d_gene: NA; abundance: few; j_gene: TRBJ1-1; CDR3nt: TGCAGTGCTAGGGACATCGGAGCTTTCTTT; CDR3aa: CSARDIGAFF
v_gene: TRBV6-6; d_gene: TRBD2; abundance: NA; j_gene: TRBJ2-7; CDR3nt: TGTGCCAGCAGATCGGGACTAGCGGGCCCCTCCTACGAGCAGTACTTC; CDR3aa: CASRSGLAGPSYEQYF
v_gene: TRBV7-8; d_gene: NA; abundance: NA; j_gene: TRBJ1-1; CDR3nt: TGTGCCAGCAGCTCAGTTGGGGGGATGAACACTGAAGCTTTCTTT; CDR3aa: CASSSVGGMNTEAFF
v_gene: TRBV4-3; d_gene: TRBD1; abundance: NA; j_gene: TRBJ1-2; CDR3nt: TGCGCCAGCAGCCAAGATGCTAATCAGGGGGCTGATGGCTACACCTTC; CDR3aa: CASSQDANQGADGYTF
v_gene: TRBV6-5; d_gene: NA; abundance: NA; j_gene: TRBJ1-2; CDR3nt: TGTGCCAGCAGTCAAGATTCCGGGGGCTACACCTTC; CDR3aa: CASSQDSGGYTF